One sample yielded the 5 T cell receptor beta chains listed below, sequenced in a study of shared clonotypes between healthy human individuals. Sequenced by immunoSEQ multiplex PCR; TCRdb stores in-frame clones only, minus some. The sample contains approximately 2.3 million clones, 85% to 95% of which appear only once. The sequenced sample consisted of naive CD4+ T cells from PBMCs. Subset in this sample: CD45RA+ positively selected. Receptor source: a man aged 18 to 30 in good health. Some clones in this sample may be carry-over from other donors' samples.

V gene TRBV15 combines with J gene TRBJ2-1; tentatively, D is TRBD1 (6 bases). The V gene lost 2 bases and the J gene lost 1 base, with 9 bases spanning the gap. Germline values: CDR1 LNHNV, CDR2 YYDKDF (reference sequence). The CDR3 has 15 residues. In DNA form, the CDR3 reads TGTGCCACCAGCAGACTAGACAGGTCCTACAATGAGCAGTTCTTC. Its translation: CATSRLDRSYNEQFF.

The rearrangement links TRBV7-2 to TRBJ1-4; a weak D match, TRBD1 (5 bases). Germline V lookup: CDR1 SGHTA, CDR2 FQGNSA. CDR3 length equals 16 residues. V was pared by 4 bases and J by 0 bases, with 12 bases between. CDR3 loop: CASSSGADATNEKLFF. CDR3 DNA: TGTGCCAGCAGCTCTGGGGCAGATGCAACTAATGAAAAACTGTTTTTT.

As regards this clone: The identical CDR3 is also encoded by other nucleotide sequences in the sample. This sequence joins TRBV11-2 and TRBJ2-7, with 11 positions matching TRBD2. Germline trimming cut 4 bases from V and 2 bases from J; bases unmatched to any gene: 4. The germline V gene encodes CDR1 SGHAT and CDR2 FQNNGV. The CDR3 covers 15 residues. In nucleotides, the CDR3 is TGTGCCAGCAGCTCCACTAGCGGGAGAACCTACGAGCAGTACTTC. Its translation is CASSSTSGRTYEQYF.

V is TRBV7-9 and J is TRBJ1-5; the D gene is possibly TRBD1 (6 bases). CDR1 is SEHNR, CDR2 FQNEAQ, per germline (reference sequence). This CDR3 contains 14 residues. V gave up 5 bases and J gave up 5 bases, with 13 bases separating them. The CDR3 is CASSHDSGDQPQHF. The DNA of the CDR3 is TGTGCCAGCAGCCACGACTCAGGGGATCAGCCCCAGCATTTT.

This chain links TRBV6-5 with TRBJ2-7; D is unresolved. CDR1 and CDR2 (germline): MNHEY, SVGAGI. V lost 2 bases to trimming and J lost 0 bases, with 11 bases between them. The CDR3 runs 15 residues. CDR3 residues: CASSYGPGRSYEQYF. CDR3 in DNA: TGTGCCAGCAGTTACGGCCCAGGACGCTCCTACGAGCAGTACTTC.